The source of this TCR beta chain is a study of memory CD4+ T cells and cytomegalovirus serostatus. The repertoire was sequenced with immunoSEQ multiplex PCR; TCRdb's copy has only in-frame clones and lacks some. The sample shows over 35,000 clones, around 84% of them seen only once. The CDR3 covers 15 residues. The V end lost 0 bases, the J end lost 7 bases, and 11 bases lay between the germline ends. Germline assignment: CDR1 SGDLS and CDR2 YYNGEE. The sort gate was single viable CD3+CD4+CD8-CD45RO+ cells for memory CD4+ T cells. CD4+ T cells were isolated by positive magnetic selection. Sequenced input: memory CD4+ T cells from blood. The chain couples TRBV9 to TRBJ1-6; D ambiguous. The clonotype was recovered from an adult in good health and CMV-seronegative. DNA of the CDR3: TGTGCCAGCAGCGTAGATCCCGGTACGAATTCACCCCTCCACTTT. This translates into CASSVDPGTNSPLHF.